A selection of T cell receptor beta chains follows, all from one sample in a study of shared clonotypes between healthy human individuals. Repertoires were generated with immunoSEQ multiplex PCR, while TCRdb's copy carries only in-frame clones and drops some. The data contain 1.5 million to 1.9 million clones, around 98% of them singletons. The sample taken for sequencing was naive CD4+ T cells sorted from blood. These TCRs come from a man aged 25 to 40 in good health. CDR3s include the opening cysteine and the closing phenylalanine or tryptophan. Each record gives: CDR3 DNA, CDR3 protein, D gene, V gene, clone size, J gene. D genes are given only for firm matches. Size is stated for part of the rows, as once, few or many counts, or as a class when the clone is expanded.

TGTGCCAGCAGCTCCCGGGACGTTGCTGGCTACACCTTC,CASSSRDVAGYTF,-,TRBV7-2,-,TRBJ1-2
TGTGCCAGCAGTCTAGGACAGGGGCGAATCTACGGGGAGCTGTTTTTT,CASSLGQGRIYGELFF,TRBD1,TRBV28,-,TRBJ2-2
TGTGCCACTAGTGGGATAGTAGGAAATCAGCCCCAGCATTTT,CATSGIVGNQPQHF,-,TRBV19,-,TRBJ1-5
TGTGCCAGCAGTTTAGGATGGGGAGGTTTGGACTTC,CASSLGWGGLDF,-,TRBV27,once,TRBJ2-7
TGTGCCTGCGGGTCGGGGACTGAAGCTTTCTTT,CACGSGTEAFF,-,TRBV7-9,-,TRBJ1-1
TGTGCCATCCCGAGCGCGAACACCGGGGAGCTGTTTTTT,CAIPSANTGELFF,-,TRBV10-3,-,TRBJ2-2
TGTGCCAGTAGCCGAACCCAGCAGCCCCAGCATTTT,CASSRTQQPQHF,-,TRBV19,-,TRBJ1-5
TGCGCCAGCAGGACGGAGACCTCACCCTACAATGAGCAGTTCTTC,CASRTETSPYNEQFF,-,TRBV5-1,once,TRBJ2-1
TGTGCCAGCAGACCTTTTATGACGACAGTTCTCACAGATACGCAGTATTTT,CASRPFMTTVLTDTQYF,-,TRBV27,-,TRBJ2-3
TGTGCCAGCAGTTTAAGAGCTAGCACAGATACGCAGTATTTT,CASSLRASTDTQYF,-,TRBV27,-,TRBJ2-3
TGTGCCAGCAGTTTAAGGGCCCAACTAGCGGGAGCCCCCCTCGAGCAGTACTTC,CASSLRAQLAGAPLEQYF,TRBD2,TRBV27,-,TRBJ2-7
TGCAGTGCCTCACCGATCTACGAGCAGTACTTC,CSASPIYEQYF,-,TRBV20-1,once,TRBJ2-7
TGTGCCAGCAGCCCAGCAAGCGGGGGCTGGACCACCGGGGAGCTGTTTTTT,CASSPASGGWTTGELFF,TRBD2,TRBV5-4,-,TRBJ2-2
TGTGCCACCTCACCCGCGGCGACTAGCGGATACGAGCAGTACTTC,CATSPAATSGYEQYF,TRBD2,TRBV15,-,TRBJ2-7
TGCGCCAGCAGCCAAGAGGGTCTAGCGGGTCGCACAGATACGCAGTATTTT,CASSQEGLAGRTDTQYF,TRBD2,TRBV4-1,once,TRBJ2-3
TGTGCCAGTAGTATAAGGTTCGACTTCTACGAGCAGTACTTC,CASSIRFDFYEQYF,-,TRBV19,-,TRBJ2-7
TGTGCCAGCAGCCGTATAGGGGTCTCCTACGAGCAGTACTTC,CASSRIGVSYEQYF,-,TRBV14,-,TRBJ2-7
TGTGCCAGCAGTCTAGGGACATACAGCTCCTACGAGCAGTACTTC,CASSLGTYSSYEQYF,-,TRBV28,-,TRBJ2-7
TGTGCCAGCAGCATCCTGGACAGCCTAGAGACCCAGTACTTC,CASSILDSLETQYF,-,TRBV7-9,-,TRBJ2-5
TGCAGCGTTGGGGAGGGACTAGCGGGTCTCCTCTCCTACGAGCAGTACTTC,CSVGEGLAGLLSYEQYF,TRBD2,TRBV29-1,-,TRBJ2-7
TGTGCCAGCAGCTTAACAAACTCCCCAGGACTCCCTTCCTACGAGCAGTACTTC,CASSLTNSPGLPSYEQYF,-,TRBV11-2,-,TRBJ2-7
TGTGCCAGCAGTTACCTCCCCAGGGCAGGCAACTATGGCTACACCTTC,CASSYLPRAGNYGYTF,-,TRBV6-6,-,TRBJ1-2
TGTGCCAGCAGTTTGGCGGGAGGATACGAGCAGTACTTC,CASSLAGGYEQYF,TRBD2,TRBV27,-,TRBJ2-7
TGTGCCAGCGGCCTTGGGGAGCAGTACTTC,CASGLGEQYF,-,TRBV6-5,-,TRBJ2-7
TGCGCCAGCAGCCCGACGGCCAACACCGGGGAGCTGTTTTTT,CASSPTANTGELFF,-,TRBV5-1,once,TRBJ2-2
TGTGCCAGTAGTATAGCTAGCGGGAGGGCGTCAGATACGCAGTATTTT,CASSIASGRASDTQYF,TRBD2,TRBV19,-,TRBJ2-3